The rows below give T cell receptor beta chains drawn from one sample of a study of T cell repertoires in cytomegalovirus infection. Antigen specificity for these receptors is unknown. TCRdb independently ran MiXCR on the reads; one entry per CDR3 protein. The sample lists about 340,000 distinct CDR3 sequences, 25% to 30% occurring once. This sample comprised cultured PBMCs, obtained from culture after CMV antigen stimulation. Every receptor here comes from a human donor in good health (CMV status not recorded). Some clones in this sample may be carry-over from other donors' samples. The CDR3 runs from the conserved cysteine through the conserved F or W. A D gene is named only where the DNA matches it firmly. A row's size may be missing; if present it is once, few, many or a size class.

d_gene: TRBD1; abundance: few; v_gene: TRBV19; j_gene: TRBJ1-3; CDR3aa: CASSVAETGFSGNTIYF; CDR3nt: TGTGCCAGTAGTGTTGCGGAGACAGGGTTTTCTGGAAACACCATATATTTT
d_gene: TRBD2; abundance: NA; v_gene: TRBV7-6; j_gene: TRBJ2-7; CDR3aa: CASSRRGEGTSYEQYF; CDR3nt: TGTGCCAGCAGCCGTCGGGGGGAGGGTACATCCTACGAGCAGTACTTC
d_gene: TRBD1; abundance: many; v_gene: TRBV7-9; j_gene: TRBJ1-1; CDR3aa: CASSTRQGSDTEAFF; CDR3nt: TGTGCCAGCAGCACCCGACAGGGATCGGACACTGAAGCTTTCTTT
d_gene: NA; abundance: NA; v_gene: TRBV20-1; j_gene: TRBJ1-5; CDR3aa: CSALGGLSQPQHF; CDR3nt: TGCAGTGCCCTGGGGGGGTTGAGTCAGCCCCAGCATTTT
d_gene: TRBD1; abundance: NA; v_gene: TRBV11-1; j_gene: TRBJ1-2; CDR3aa: CASSFAGQGVYGYTF; CDR3nt: TGTGCCAGCAGCTTCGCCGGACAGGGTGTCTATGGCTACACCTTC
d_gene: NA; abundance: few; v_gene: TRBV29-1; j_gene: TRBJ1-2; CDR3aa: CSVEEGNGYTF; CDR3nt: TGCAGCGTCGAAGAGGGGAATGGCTACACCTTC
d_gene: NA; abundance: NA; v_gene: TRBV4-2; j_gene: TRBJ2-3; CDR3aa: CASSQAESLRDTQYF; CDR3nt: TGTGCCAGCAGCCAAGCGGAGAGCCTCCGGGATACGCAGTATTTT
d_gene: TRBD2; abundance: NA; v_gene: TRBV6-8; j_gene: TRBJ2-3; CDR3aa: CASSTFTGLASDTQYF; CDR3nt: TGTGCCAGCAGTACCTTTACGGGACTAGCATCAGATACGCAGTATTTT
d_gene: NA; abundance: NA; v_gene: TRBV19; j_gene: TRBJ1-6; CDR3aa: CASSIVMSLGSNSPLHF; CDR3nt: TGTGCCAGTAGTATAGTGATGTCGCTGGGAAGCAATTCACCCCTCCACTTT
d_gene: NA; abundance: many; v_gene: TRBV7-2; j_gene: TRBJ2-5; CDR3aa: CASSLGLAYGQSTQYF; CDR3nt: TGTGCCAGCAGCTTAGGGCTAGCGTACGGGCAGTCGACCCAGTACTTC
d_gene: NA; abundance: NA; v_gene: TRBV6-5; j_gene: TRBJ2-7; CDR3aa: CASSLTLSYEQYF; CDR3nt: TGTGCCAGCAGCCTCACACTCTCCTACGAGCAGTACTTC
d_gene: TRBD2; abundance: NA; v_gene: TRBV7-6; j_gene: TRBJ2-1; CDR3aa: CASSPDGTSGRNEQFF; CDR3nt: TGTGCCAGCAGCCCGGACGGGACTAGCGGGAGAAATGAGCAGTTCTTC
d_gene: TRBD2; abundance: many; v_gene: TRBV7-8; j_gene: TRBJ2-3; CDR3aa: CASSSPSGSTASTDTQYF; CDR3nt: TGTGCCAGCAGCTCTCCTAGCGGGAGTACCGCTAGCACAGATACGCAGTATTTT
d_gene: TRBD2; abundance: few; v_gene: TRBV5-4; j_gene: TRBJ2-5; CDR3aa: CASSKGLAEETQYF; CDR3nt: TGTGCCAGCAGCAAAGGACTAGCGGAAGAGACCCAGTACTTC
d_gene: NA; abundance: NA; v_gene: TRBV10-3; j_gene: TRBJ2-1; CDR3aa: CAISHPRGLSYNEQFF; CDR3nt: TGTGCCATCAGTCACCCTAGGGGCTTATCCTACAATGAGCAGTTCTTC
d_gene: NA; abundance: NA; v_gene: TRBV12-3/TRBV12-4; j_gene: TRBJ1-5; CDR3aa: CASSSLFSGQPQHF; CDR3nt: TGTGCCAGCAGTTCCCTGTTTTCGGGTCAGCCCCAGCATTTT
d_gene: NA; abundance: NA; v_gene: TRBV27; j_gene: TRBJ2-7; CDR3aa: CASSSRPMSYEQYF; CDR3nt: TGTGCCAGCAGTTCCCGACCGATGTCATACGAGCAGTACTTC
d_gene: TRBD1; abundance: NA; v_gene: TRBV7-6; j_gene: TRBJ1-5; CDR3aa: CASSLADRASNQPQHF; CDR3nt: TGTGCCAGCAGCTTAGCGGACAGGGCCAGCAATCAGCCCCAGCATTTT
d_gene: NA; abundance: NA; v_gene: TRBV12-3/TRBV12-4; j_gene: TRBJ1-5; CDR3aa: CASSQGIRNQPQHF; CDR3nt: TGTGCCAGCAGTCAGGGGATTCGCAATCAGCCCCAGCATTTT
d_gene: NA; abundance: NA; v_gene: TRBV6-2/TRBV6-3; j_gene: TRBJ1-1; CDR3aa: CASSYSTYRALVAFF; CDR3nt: TGTGCCAGCAGTTACTCAACCTACAGGGCGTTGGTTGCTTTCTTT
d_gene: TRBD2; abundance: NA; v_gene: TRBV7-2; j_gene: TRBJ2-5; CDR3aa: CASSLAPLAWGQETQYF; CDR3nt: TGTGCCAGCAGCTTAGCACCACTAGCGTGGGGACAAGAGACCCAGTACTTC
d_gene: NA; abundance: NA; v_gene: TRBV12-5; j_gene: TRBJ1-1; CDR3aa: CASGLSSLTEAFF; CDR3nt: TGTGCTAGTGGTTTGAGCAGTTTAACTGAAGCTTTCTTT
d_gene: NA; abundance: many; v_gene: TRBV4-1; j_gene: TRBJ2-7; CDR3aa: CASSQSAQVVHEQYF; CDR3nt: TGCGCCAGCAGCCAATCAGCCCAAGTTGTCCACGAGCAGTACTTC
d_gene: NA; abundance: NA; v_gene: TRBV20-1; j_gene: TRBJ2-2; CDR3aa: CSARGLGEYAGELFF; CDR3nt: TGCAGTGCTAGAGGCCTTGGGGAATACGCCGGGGAGCTGTTTTTT
d_gene: TRBD2; abundance: NA; v_gene: TRBV12-3/TRBV12-4; j_gene: TRBJ2-5; CDR3aa: CASRSERTSGGKETQYF; CDR3nt: TGTGCCAGCAGGTCGGAAAGGACTAGCGGGGGAAAAGAGACCCAGTACTTC
d_gene: NA; abundance: many; v_gene: TRBV7-2; j_gene: TRBJ1-2; CDR3aa: CASSLDGALYGYTF; CDR3nt: TGTGCCAGCAGCTTAGACGGGGCCCTCTATGGCTACACCTTC
d_gene: NA; abundance: NA; v_gene: TRBV14; j_gene: TRBJ2-1; CDR3aa: CASSQELIKRKVYNEQFF; CDR3nt: TGTGCCAGCAGCCAAGAATTGATTAAGCGCAAAGTCTACAATGAGCAGTTCTTC
d_gene: NA; abundance: NA; v_gene: TRBV12-3/TRBV12-4; j_gene: TRBJ2-1; CDR3aa: CASSLGSPYNEQFF; CDR3nt: TGTGCCAGCAGTTTAGGGAGTCCCTACAATGAGCAGTTCTTC
d_gene: TRBD2; abundance: few; v_gene: TRBV7-9; j_gene: TRBJ2-5; CDR3aa: CASSSRGGDETQYF; CDR3nt: TGTGCCAGCAGCTCCCGGGGGGGCGATGAGACCCAGTACTTC
d_gene: NA; abundance: few; v_gene: TRBV10-3; j_gene: TRBJ2-1; CDR3aa: CAISVSGNNEQFF; CDR3nt: TGTGCCATCAGTGTGTCAGGCAACAATGAGCAGTTCTTC
d_gene: TRBD2; abundance: many; v_gene: TRBV6-1; j_gene: TRBJ2-1; CDR3aa: CASSSPTSGSYNEQFF; CDR3nt: TGTGCCAGCAGTTCCCCGACTAGCGGGAGCTACAATGAGCAGTTCTTC
d_gene: NA; abundance: few; v_gene: TRBV6-2/TRBV6-3; j_gene: TRBJ2-7; CDR3aa: CATQLPGLYEQYF; CDR3nt: TGTGCCACCCAGTTACCGGGACTCTACGAGCAGTACTTC
d_gene: NA; abundance: NA; v_gene: TRBV28; j_gene: TRBJ1-1; CDR3aa: CASSFSGGVRTEAFF; CDR3nt: TGTGCCAGCAGTTTCTCGGGAGGGGTGAGAACTGAAGCTTTCTTT
d_gene: NA; abundance: NA; v_gene: TRBV6-8; j_gene: TRBJ1-6; CDR3aa: CASRDLQSSYNSPLHF; CDR3nt: TGTGCCAGCAGAGACCTCCAGAGCTCCTATAATTCACCCCTCCACTTT
d_gene: TRBD1; abundance: few; v_gene: TRBV28; j_gene: TRBJ2-7; CDR3aa: CASSPWGQPRYEQYF; CDR3nt: TGTGCCAGCAGCCCTTGGGGACAGCCTCGGTACGAGCAGTACTTC
d_gene: TRBD1; abundance: many; v_gene: TRBV7-8; j_gene: TRBJ2-4; CDR3aa: CASSPGTAIAKNIQYF; CDR3nt: TGTGCCAGCAGCCCCGGGACAGCTATAGCCAAAAACATTCAGTACTTC
d_gene: NA; abundance: NA; v_gene: TRBV20-1; j_gene: TRBJ2-2; CDR3aa: CSARGGTGTITGELFF; CDR3nt: TGCAGTGCTAGAGGGGGAACCGGGACCATCACCGGGGAGCTGTTTTTT
d_gene: NA; abundance: NA; v_gene: TRBV11-1; j_gene: TRBJ1-3; CDR3aa: CASSLSADSGNTIYF; CDR3nt: TGTGCCAGCAGCTTAAGCGCAGACTCTGGAAACACCATATATTTT
d_gene: NA; abundance: few; v_gene: TRBV6-5; j_gene: TRBJ1-2; CDR3aa: CASSVDSFGEMVSGYTF; CDR3nt: TGTGCCAGCAGTGTCGACAGCTTCGGTGAAATGGTCTCTGGCTACACCTTC
d_gene: NA; abundance: NA; v_gene: TRBV29-1; j_gene: TRBJ1-3; CDR3aa: CSVRTLRSGNTIYF; CDR3nt: TGCAGCGTCCGGACTCTTCGCTCTGGAAACACCATATATTTT
d_gene: TRBD2; abundance: few; v_gene: TRBV7-9; j_gene: TRBJ2-7; CDR3aa: CASSSSGRNHEQYF; CDR3nt: TGTGCCAGCAGCTCTAGCGGGAGGAACCACGAGCAGTACTTC
d_gene: NA; abundance: few; v_gene: TRBV9; j_gene: TRBJ2-3; CDR3aa: CASSVQGDTQYF; CDR3nt: TGTGCCAGCAGCGTCCAGGGGGATACGCAGTATTTT
d_gene: NA; abundance: NA; v_gene: TRBV20-1; j_gene: TRBJ2-7; CDR3aa: CSARSRNHLYEQYF; CDR3nt: TGCAGTGCTAGATCCCGGAACCACCTATACGAGCAGTACTTC
d_gene: TRBD2; abundance: many; v_gene: TRBV7-3; j_gene: TRBJ2-1; CDR3aa: CASSLSGGSHNEQFF; CDR3nt: TGTGCCAGCAGCTTAAGCGGGGGGAGTCACAATGAGCAGTTCTTC
d_gene: NA; abundance: NA; v_gene: TRBV3-1; j_gene: TRBJ1-1; CDR3aa: CASSKSSGQEAFF; CDR3nt: TGTGCCAGCAGCAAAAGCAGCGGACAAGAAGCTTTCTTT
d_gene: TRBD2; abundance: NA; v_gene: TRBV11-2; j_gene: TRBJ2-7; CDR3aa: CASSTGGGGYEQYF; CDR3nt: TGTGCCAGCAGCACCGGGGGGGGCGGCTACGAGCAGTACTTC
d_gene: NA; abundance: NA; v_gene: TRBV7-9; j_gene: TRBJ2-7; CDR3aa: CASRSLLRAEQYF; CDR3nt: TGTGCCAGCAGGAGCTTGCTCCGGGCCGAGCAGTACTTC
d_gene: NA; abundance: NA; v_gene: TRBV7-6; j_gene: TRBJ2-5; CDR3aa: CASSYTGPGEETQYF; CDR3nt: TGTGCCAGCAGCTATACAGGGCCGGGGGAAGAGACCCAGTACTTC
d_gene: NA; abundance: many; v_gene: TRBV7-6; j_gene: TRBJ1-1; CDR3aa: CASSLGKGTEAFF; CDR3nt: TGTGCCAGCAGCTTAGGGAAGGGCACTGAAGCTTTCTTT
d_gene: TRBD2; abundance: once; v_gene: TRBV5-1; j_gene: TRBJ2-3; CDR3aa: CASSLELASTDTQYF; CDR3nt: TGCGCCAGCAGCTTGGAACTAGCGAGCACAGATACGCAGTATTTT
d_gene: NA; abundance: NA; v_gene: TRBV7-9; j_gene: TRBJ2-1; CDR3aa: CASSLSGPSYNEQFF; CDR3nt: TGTGCCAGCAGCCTAAGCGGGCCCTCCTACAATGAGCAGTTCTTC
d_gene: TRBD1; abundance: few; v_gene: TRBV28; j_gene: TRBJ2-7; CDR3aa: CAISPGQGVSYEQYF; CDR3nt: TGTGCCATATCTCCGGGACAGGGGGTCTCCTACGAGCAGTACTTC
d_gene: NA; abundance: few; v_gene: TRBV4-1; j_gene: TRBJ2-6; CDR3aa: CASSQDIQSGANVLTF; CDR3nt: TGCGCCAGCAGCCAAGATATCCAATCTGGGGCCAACGTCCTGACTTTC
d_gene: NA; abundance: few; v_gene: TRBV6-6; j_gene: TRBJ2-3; CDR3aa: CASTMNHYSASYTDTQYF; CDR3nt: TGTGCCAGCACCATGAACCATTATAGCGCGAGTTACACAGATACGCAGTATTTT
d_gene: TRBD1; abundance: few; v_gene: TRBV20-1; j_gene: TRBJ1-1; CDR3aa: CSARTGWYREAFF; CDR3nt: TGCAGTGCTAGGACAGGGTGGTATCGGGAAGCTTTCTTT